The following is a TCR beta chain sequence with its context. The antigen remains unidentified. The data are from a study of T cell responses to AZD1222 COVID-19 vaccine. General study results and limits: Clonal diversity may have been underestimated, and the donors were mostly white British, with more females than males. Vaccine-associated CD4 TCRs spanned spike, dominant at 160-218 and 743-854. Within unmutated variant regions lay the reported targets of nearly half of spike-specific TCRs.

The data were produced by immunoSEQ multiplex PCR, yet TCRdb's version contains in-frame clones alone and is incomplete. This sample has roughly 50,000 clones; approximately 90% occur once, and the top ten carry about 5.2%. This specimen was peripheral blood, taken 28 days after the second AZD1222 dose. This TCR was sampled from an adult who received the AZD1222 COVID-19 vaccine.

Here the CDR3 DNA reads TGTGCCAGCAGCTTGGTTATAGGGCCCGAGCAGTACTTC. Protein product: CASSLVIGPEQYF. The chain joins TRBV5-5 to TRBJ2-7; D remains ambiguous. There are 13 residues in the CDR3. Looked up from germline, CDR1 is SGHKS and CDR2 is YYEKEE (reference sequence). Trimming shortened V by 0 bases and J by 6 bases, and 10 bases separated the two germline ends.